The 32 T cell receptor beta chains below come from one sample, sequenced in a study of cytomegalovirus exposure and HLA in healthy donors. The study ran its PCR with 60 Vbeta and 13 Jbeta primers. Clones were sequenced by immunoSEQ multiplex PCR, and TCRdb holds only the in-frame ones, with some missing. The table lists tens of thousands of clones. Sequencing input: PBMCs. The receptors were sampled from a male donor in good health and CMV-seronegative.

To note about this clone: Other DNA sequences in the sample encode the same CDR3. V usage is TRBV6-5 and J usage is TRBJ1-6; no clear D. The V end lost 4 bases, the J end lost 10 bases, and 17 bases lay between the germline ends. Germline V gene lookup returns CDR1 MNHEY and CDR2 SVGAGI. The CDR3 runs to 15 residues. CDR3 bases: TGTGCCAGCAGTTCCTCTAGACTGGCTAGATCACCCCTCCACTTT. The encoded protein is CASSSSRLARSPLHF.

This chain links TRBV7-2 with TRBJ1-4; D gene ambiguous. Looked up from germline, CDR1 is SGHTA and CDR2 is FQGNSA. The V gene lost 5 bases and the J gene lost 9 bases, with 19 bases spanning the gap. The length of the CDR3 is 15 residues. DNA for the CDR3: TGTGCCAGCAGCGACATGGCAAGCCGAGCTCAAAAACTGTTTTTT. Amino acid sequence: CASSDMASRAQKLFF.

This chain's CDR3 is CASSKPQGAAYEQYF. The CDR3 DNA reads TGTGCCAGCAGTAAACCACAGGGGGCAGCCTACGAGCAGTACTTC. The V and J genes are TRBV6-5 and TRBJ2-7; 9 nucleotides agree with TRBD1. Germline CDR1 MNHEY, CDR2 SVGAGI. The ends lost 5 bases at V and 2 bases at J; junction bases unmatched: 7. The CDR3 covers 15 residues.

J is TRBJ1-2 and V is TRBV2; 9 bases are a match to TRBD1. Germline V gene data show CDR1 as SNHLY and CDR2 as FYNNEI. This CDR3 spans 14 amino acids. V gave up 8 bases and J gave up 8 bases; unmatched junction bases: 12. This CDR3 reads CASAPWTGAQGYTF. The CDR3 nucleotides read TGTGCCAGCGCCCCTTGGACAGGGGCACAGGGCTACACCTTC.

Worth noting for this clone: The same CDR3 is also encoded by other DNA sequences in this sample. This chain joins TRBV7-3 and TRBJ1-6, with 7 bases identical to TRBD1. This CDR3 has 14 amino acids. Per germline, CDR1 SGHTA and CDR2 FQGTGA. With V trimmed by 4 bases and J by 10 bases, 7 bases remained unmatched. DNA of the CDR3: TGTGCCAGCAGCTCAAACACAGGGGTATCACCCCTCCACTTT. Residues: CASSSNTGVSPLHF.

As for this clone: The junction departs from germline at one end; a sequencing error may be responsible. This chain links TRBV7-2 with TRBJ1-2, with D uncertain. Germline CDR1 SGHTA, CDR2 FQGNSA. This CDR3 has 11 residues. The CDR3 DNA reads as TGTGCCAGCAGCCGGCCATCGGAGTTACGCTTC. Amino acids: CASSRPSELRF. The variable domain in full, with the rest retrieved from reference TRBV7-2 and TRBJ1-2, is GAGVSQSPSNKVTEKGKDVELRCDPISGHTALYWYRQSLGQGLEFLIYFQGNSAPDKSGLPSDRFSAERTGGSVSTLTIQRTQQEDSAVYLCASSRPSELRFGSGTRLTVV.

This chain links TRBV2 with TRBJ1-3; no clear D. The length of the CDR3 is 15 residues. Germline V gene sequence: CDR1 SNHLY, CDR2 FYNNEI. V dropped 8 bases and J dropped 3 bases, with 17 bases sitting between them. CDR3 region: CASLSGDQGGNTIYF. As DNA, the CDR3 is TGTGCCAGCTTGTCCGGGGATCAAGGTGGAAACACCATATATTTT.

The chain combines TRBV18 with TRBJ1-5, with 7 bases that match TRBD1. This CDR3 is built from 15 residues. The J segment lost 2 bases and the V segment lost 2 bases, leaving 3 bases of the junction unmatched. From germline, CDR1 is KGHSH and CDR2 LQKENI. CDR3 coding DNA: TGTGCCAGCTCACCAGAGACAGGGCGCAATCAGCCCCAGCATTTT. Amino acid sequence: CASSPETGRNQPQHF.

As DNA, the CDR3 is TGTGCCAGCAGTAACCCGACAGCGAACACTGAAGCTTTCTTT. Protein product: CASSNPTANTEAFF. The chain couples TRBV6-5 to TRBJ1-1, with D possibly TRBD1 on 5 matching bases. The length of the CDR3 is 14 residues. CDR1 is MNHEY and CDR2 is SVGAGI in the germline V gene. V lost 5 bases and J lost 1, with 11 bases in between.

The chain has TRBV27 and TRBJ1-2; D gene ambiguous. CDR1 is MNHEY, CDR2 SMNVEV, per germline (reference sequence). V was trimmed by 4 bases and J by 1 base, leaving 7 bases between them. The CDR3 totals 13 residues. The CDR3 nucleotides read TGTGCCAGCAGTTCCCAGGTTAACTATGGCTACACCTTC. It codes for CASSSQVNYGYTF.

The chain recombines TRBV28 with TRBJ1-2, with TRBD1 identical over 7 bases. The CDR3 is 14 residues long. The germline V gene has CDR1 MDHEN and CDR2 SYDVKM. Trimming cost V 6 bases and J 8 bases; bases outside gene matches: 12. The CDR3 nucleotides are TGTGCCAGCAGCCCAGGGGGATCCGCGGGAGGCTACACCTTC. Translating it yields CASSPGGSAGGYTF.

The chain recombines TRBV14 with TRBJ2-7; 11 bases line up with TRBD1. Germline loops: CDR1 SGHDN, CDR2 FVKESK. V trimming: 5 bases; J trimming: 4 bases; junction bases outside the gene matches: 7. This CDR3 is 15 amino acids long. The CDR3 bases are TGTGCCAGCAGCTCAACTCGGGACAGGGGGTACGAGCAGTACTTC. Amino acids: CASSSTRDRGYEQYF.

This chain links TRBV11-1 with TRBJ2-7; 15 bases are shared with TRBD2. Germline V lookup: CDR1 SGHAT, CDR2 FQDESV (reference sequence). The CDR3 is 18 residues long. V trimming: 1 base; J trimming: 0 bases; junction bases outside the gene matches: 4. CDR3 DNA sequence: TGTGCCAGCAGCTTAGAAGGGACTAGCGGGAGGAGCTCCTACGAGCAGTACTTC. It yields the protein CASSLEGTSGRSSYEQYF.

The rearrangement joins TRBV23-1 to TRBJ1-2; 7 bases agree with TRBD1. TRBV23-1 has ORF status, its function being uncertain. The CDR3 spans 16 residues. Trimming at V came to 0 bases and at J to 2 bases, leaving 6 bases not matched to a gene. The CDR3 sequence is CASSQSRPGGNYGYTF. CDR3 coding DNA: TGCGCCAGCAGTCAATCAAGGCCAGGGGGGAACTATGGCTACACCTTC.

The chain recombines TRBV6-5 with TRBJ2-5; TRBD2 agrees at 7 bases. Germline lookup yields CDR1 MNHEY and CDR2 SVGAGI. The V segment lost 5 bases and the J segment 5 bases; nucleotides outside the gene matches: 8. The CDR3 loop spans 14 amino acids. Here the CDR3 reads CASSGGGRIETQYF. For the CDR3, the DNA is TGTGCCAGCAGTGGGGGAGGGCGGATCGAGACCCAGTACTTC.

The chain recombines TRBV6-6 with TRBJ2-7; D is perhaps TRBD1 (6 bases). The CDR3 sequence is 13 residues long. V was clipped by 6 bases and J by 2 bases, with 11 bases between them. Looked up from germline, CDR1 is MNHNY and CDR2 is SVGAGI (reference sequence). The CDR3 reads CASRVDRTYEQYF. For the CDR3, the DNA is TGTGCCAGCAGGGTAGACAGGACCTACGAGCAGTACTTC.

The chain recombines TRBV7-9 with TRBJ2-1, with 9 bases identical to TRBD2. CDR3 length: 16 residues. With 5 bases clipped from V and 0 bases from J, the junction kept 5 bases outside the gene matches. Germline-derived CDR1 and CDR2 are SEHNR and FQNEAQ (reference sequence). In nucleotides, the CDR3 is TGTGCCAGCAGCCGAAGCGGGGGGAGCTCCTACAATGAGCAGTTCTTC. As protein: CASSRSGGSSYNEQFF.

The chain carries TRBV28 and TRBJ2-1; 8 bases are a match to TRBD2. V gave up 3 bases and J gave up 9 bases; unmatched junction bases: 13. Germline-derived CDR1 and CDR2 are MDHEN and SYDVKM. The length of the CDR3 is 16 residues. The CDR3 nucleotides read TGTGCCAGCAGTTTCGGGGCGGGAGGACGTCTCAGTGAGCAGTTCTTC. This sequence encodes CASSFGAGGRLSEQFF.

V and J are TRBV7-2 and TRBJ1-2; 7 bases match TRBD1. Germline V gene sequence: CDR1 SGHTA, CDR2 FQGNSA. CDR3 size: 15 residues. Trimming cost V 5 bases and J 1 base; bases outside gene matches: 7. CDR3 sequence (DNA): TGTGCCAGCAGCCCCTCGACAGGGCTTAACTATGGCTACACCTTC. Its translation: CASSPSTGLNYGYTF.

V is TRBV5-5 and J is TRBJ2-1; 7 nucleotides agree with TRBD2. Germline V gene lookup returns CDR1 SGHKS and CDR2 YYEKEE (reference sequence). CDR3 length equals 16 residues. Trimming took 0 bases from V and 0 from J; bases not matched to a gene: 3. CDR3 nucleotide sequence: TGTGCCAGCAGCTTGGGGGCGGGGGACTCCTACAATGAGCAGTTCTTC. Translation: CASSLGAGDSYNEQFF.

Regarding this clone: The sample has other DNA sequences that encode this CDR3 too. V usage is TRBV7-9 and J usage is TRBJ1-6; D gene unclear. The V gene's germline CDR1 is SEHNR and CDR2 FQNEAQ (reference sequence). Deletions cut 6 bases from V and 7 bases from J, with 7 bases between. This CDR3 has 12 residues. CDR3 amino acids: CASSLTNSPLHF. CDR3 bases: TGTGCCAGCAGTTTGACAAATTCACCCCTCCACTTT.

The rearrangement links TRBV25-1 to TRBJ1-3; possible D gene TRBD1, 6 bases. The CDR3 is 13 amino acids. Trimming took 6 bases from V and 1 from J, leaving 7 bases between them. Per the germline V gene, CDR1 is MGHDK and CDR2 is SYGVNS. CDR3 DNA: TGTGCCAGCAGGCAGGGGTCTGGAAACACCATATATTTT. It specifies CASRQGSGNTIYF.

This rearrangement joins TRBV4-1 to TRBJ2-6; no reliable D call. Per the germline V gene, CDR1 is MGHRA and CDR2 is YSYEKL. The V end was cut by 0 bases, the J end by 0 bases, with 9 bases between. This CDR3 has 17 residues. The CDR3 DNA is TGCGCCAGCAGCCAAGAGCCGCTACCCTCTGGGGCCAACGTCCTGACTTTC. Protein sequence: CASSQEPLPSGANVLTF.

The chain joins TRBV30 to TRBJ1-2, with D tentatively TRBD1 (5 bases). The germline V gene has CDR1 GTSNPN and CDR2 SVGIG (reference sequence). Trimming removed 2 bases at V and 0 bases at J, with 10 bases between. There are 14 residues in the CDR3. The CDR3 DNA is TGTGCCTGGAGTCCAGGGTCCGCTAACTATGGCTACACCTTC. Protein sequence: CAWSPGSANYGYTF.

The chain joins TRBV5-1 to TRBJ1-2; the match to TRBD1 covers 8 bases. This CDR3 contains 16 residues. Germline V gene lookup returns CDR1 SGHRS and CDR2 YFSETQ. V was clipped by 4 bases and J by 2 bases; unmatched bases: 10. The CDR3: CASSLLYGTGNYGYTF. As DNA, the CDR3 is TGCGCCAGCAGCCTATTGTACGGGACAGGCAACTATGGCTACACCTTC. Full variable domain (outside the CDR3, taken from reference TRBV5-1 and TRBJ1-2): KAGVTQTPRYLIKTRGQQVTLSCSPISGHRSVSWYQQTPGQGLQFLFEYFSETQRNKGNFPGRFSGRQFSNSRSEMNVSTLELGDSALYLCASSLLYGTGNYGYTFGSGTRLTVV.

The V gene is TRBV9, the J gene TRBJ1-4; 7 bases agree with TRBD1. The CDR3 has 14 amino acids. Trimming took 4 bases from V and 7 from J; bases not matched to a gene: 7. Germline V gene data show CDR1 as SGDLS and CDR2 as YYNGEE. This chain's CDR3 is CASSPRQGGEKLFF. CDR3 bases: TGTGCCAGCAGCCCTCGACAGGGCGGTGAAAAACTGTTTTTT. Full variable domain (remainder filled in from reference TRBV9 and TRBJ1-4): DSGVTQTPKHLITATGQRVTLRCSPRSGDLSVYWYQQSLDQGLQFLIQYYNGEERAKGNILERFSAQQFPDLHSELNLSSLELGDSALYFCASSPRQGGEKLFFGSGTQLSVL.

The chain uses TRBV30 and TRBJ1-2, with 8 positions matching TRBD1. J lost 5 bases, V lost 5 bases, and 7 bases had no gene match. The CDR3 totals 13 residues. CDR1 is GTSNPN, CDR2 SVGIG, per germline (reference sequence). CDR3 loop: CAWSWGQDYGYTF. DNA of the CDR3: TGTGCCTGGTCGTGGGGACAGGATTATGGCTACACCTTC.

The V call is TRBV7-2, the J call TRBJ2-6, with D tentatively TRBD2 (6 bases). Trimming stripped 2 bases from V and 2 bases from J, with 10 bases between. The CDR3 runs 16 residues. CDR1 and CDR2 from the germline V gene are SGHTA and FQGNSA. CDR3 region: CASSLLSGTGANVLTF. CDR3 sequence (DNA): TGTGCCAGCAGCTTACTTAGCGGTACTGGGGCCAACGTCCTGACTTTC. Full variable domain (remainder filled in from reference TRBV7-2 and TRBJ2-6): GAGVSQSPSNKVTEKGKDVELRCDPISGHTALYWYRQSLGQGLEFLIYFQGNSAPDKSGLPSDRFSAERTGGSVSTLTIQRTQQEDSAVYLCASSLLSGTGANVLTFGAGSRLTVL.

The V call is TRBV2, the J call TRBJ1-2; D is undetermined. The length of the CDR3 is 12 residues. From germline, CDR1 is SNHLY and CDR2 FYNNEI. Trimming cost V 6 bases and J 5 bases, with 10 bases left between them. CDR3 DNA sequence: TGTGCCAGCAGCCCCAGCGGGTATGGCTACACCTTC. It translates to CASSPSGYGYTF.

The rearrangement joins TRBV6-1 to TRBJ2-1; a possible D gene is TRBD1 (6 bases). Deletions cut 10 bases from V and 3 bases from J, with 13 bases between. The CDR3 sequence is 13 residues long. Germline CDR1 and CDR2: MNHNS and SASEGT. CDR3 loop: CATEQQGYNEQFF. DNA for the CDR3: TGTGCCACCGAACAACAGGGCTACAATGAGCAGTTCTTC.

CDR3: CASSGTGPNEQFF. DNA for the CDR3: TGTGCCAGCAGCGGGACAGGACCCAATGAGCAGTTCTTC. The J gene is TRBJ2-1, the V gene TRBV9; 7 bases agree with TRBD1. The CDR3 runs to 13 residues. CDR1 and CDR2 from the germline V gene are SGDLS and YYNGEE. The V gene end was trimmed by 3 bases and the J gene end by 6 bases; junction bases not matched to a gene: 3.

J is TRBJ2-3 and V is TRBV7-2; D remains unclear. Germline assignment: CDR1 SGHTA and CDR2 FQGNSA. Trimming pared 0 bases from V and 3 bases from J, leaving 4 bases between. The CDR3 has 13 residues. The CDR3 protein is CASSLAYTDTQYF. Written as DNA, the CDR3 is TGTGCCAGCAGCTTAGCGTATACAGATACGCAGTATTTT.